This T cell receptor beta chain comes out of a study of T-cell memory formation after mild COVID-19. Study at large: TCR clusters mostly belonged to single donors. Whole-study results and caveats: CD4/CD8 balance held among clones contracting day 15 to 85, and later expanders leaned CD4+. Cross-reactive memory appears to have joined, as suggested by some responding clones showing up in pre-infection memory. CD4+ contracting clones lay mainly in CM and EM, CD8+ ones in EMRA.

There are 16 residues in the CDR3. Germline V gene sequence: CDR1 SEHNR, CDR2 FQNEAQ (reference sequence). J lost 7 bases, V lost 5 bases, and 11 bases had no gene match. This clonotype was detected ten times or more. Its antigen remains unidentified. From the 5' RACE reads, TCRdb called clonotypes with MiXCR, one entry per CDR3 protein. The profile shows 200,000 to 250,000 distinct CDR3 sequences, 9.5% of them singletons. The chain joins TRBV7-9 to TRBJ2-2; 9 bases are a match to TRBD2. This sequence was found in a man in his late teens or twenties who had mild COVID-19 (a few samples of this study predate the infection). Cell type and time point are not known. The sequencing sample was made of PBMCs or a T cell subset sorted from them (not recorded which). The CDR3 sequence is CASSPPRAGGNGELFF. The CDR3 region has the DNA TGTGCCAGCAGCCCTCCCCGGGCGGGAGGGAACGGGGAGCTGTTTTTT. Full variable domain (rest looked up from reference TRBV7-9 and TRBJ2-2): DTGVSQNPRHKITKRGQNVTFRCDPISEHNRLYWYRQTLGQGPEFLTYFQNEAQLEKSRLLSDRFSAERPKGSFSTLEIQRTEQGDSAMYLCASSPPRAGGNGELFFGEGSRLTVL.